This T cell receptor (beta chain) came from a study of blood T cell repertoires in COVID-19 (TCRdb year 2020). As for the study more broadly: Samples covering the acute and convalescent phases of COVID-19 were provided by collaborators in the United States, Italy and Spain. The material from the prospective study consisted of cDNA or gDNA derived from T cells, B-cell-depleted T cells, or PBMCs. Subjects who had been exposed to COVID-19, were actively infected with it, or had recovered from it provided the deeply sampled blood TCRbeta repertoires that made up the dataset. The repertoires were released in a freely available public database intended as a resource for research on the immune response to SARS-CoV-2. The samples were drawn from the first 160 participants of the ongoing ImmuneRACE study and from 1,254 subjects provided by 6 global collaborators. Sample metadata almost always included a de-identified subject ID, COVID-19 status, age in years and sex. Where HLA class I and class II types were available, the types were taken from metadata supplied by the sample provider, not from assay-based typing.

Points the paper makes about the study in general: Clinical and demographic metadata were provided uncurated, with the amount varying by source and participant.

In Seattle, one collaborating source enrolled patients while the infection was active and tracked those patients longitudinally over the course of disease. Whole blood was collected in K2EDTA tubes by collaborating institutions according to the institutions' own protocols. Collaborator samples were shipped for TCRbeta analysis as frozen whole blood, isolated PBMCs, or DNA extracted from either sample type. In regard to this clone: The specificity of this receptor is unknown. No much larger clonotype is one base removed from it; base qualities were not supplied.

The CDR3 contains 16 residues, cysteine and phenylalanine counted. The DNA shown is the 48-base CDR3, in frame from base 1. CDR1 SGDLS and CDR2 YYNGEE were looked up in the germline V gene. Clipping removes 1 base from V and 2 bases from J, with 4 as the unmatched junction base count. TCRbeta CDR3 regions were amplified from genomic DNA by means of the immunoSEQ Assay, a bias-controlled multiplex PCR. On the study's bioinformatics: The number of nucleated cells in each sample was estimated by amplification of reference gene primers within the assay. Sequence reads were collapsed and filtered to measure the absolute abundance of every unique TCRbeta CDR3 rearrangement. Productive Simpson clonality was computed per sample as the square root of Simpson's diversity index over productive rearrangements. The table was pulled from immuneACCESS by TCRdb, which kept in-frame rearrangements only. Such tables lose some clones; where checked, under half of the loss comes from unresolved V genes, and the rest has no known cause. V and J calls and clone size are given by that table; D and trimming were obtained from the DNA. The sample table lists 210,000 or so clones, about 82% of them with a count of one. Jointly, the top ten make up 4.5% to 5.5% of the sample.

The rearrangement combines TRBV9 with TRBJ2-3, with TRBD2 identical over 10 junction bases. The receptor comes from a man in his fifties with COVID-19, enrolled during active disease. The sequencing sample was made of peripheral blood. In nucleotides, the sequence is TGTGCCAGCAGCGTAATAACTAGCGGGACCACAGATACGCAGTATTTT. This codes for CASSVITSGTTDTQYF.